This T cell receptor beta chain emerged from a study of T cell responses to AZD1222 COVID-19 vaccine (dated by TCRdb to 2020 to 2022). In the study overall: A total of around 240 trial participants underwent TCR sequencing, of whom approximately 200 had received two doses of AZD1222 and about 25 had received two doses of the MenACWY control vaccine. Enrollment into the trials was organized by age into subgroups of 18-55, 56-69 and 70-plus years, and those subgroups contained about 150, 27 and 61 TCR-sequenced participants, respectively.

The CDR3 sequence holds 15 residues, the cysteine and phenylalanine included. Just the 45-base CDR3 DNA is kept, in frame starting at base 1. For CDR1 and CDR2, the germline V gene (reference sequence) lists SEHNR and FQNEAQ. Trimming removed 8 bases from V and 2 bases from J; the gene matches leave 3 bases unexplained. The label giving this sample's time point can be read as: about 28 days (+/-7) after the second vaccine dose. AZD1222 recipients with second doses at about 4 weeks or about 12 weeks were pooled, because spike-specific TCR depth and breadth did not differ between schedules. Vaccinee samples were obtained from the UK trials COV001 and COV002, which included a single-blind randomized controlled phase 2/3 trial of AZD1222 (ChAdOx1 nCoV-19) in healthy adults. For TCRbeta chain sequencing, PBMC samples were collected from trial participants at day 0 and at day 28 after the second dose.

The CDR3 regions of human TCRbeta chains were analyzed by immunosequencing. Processing in the source paper ran as follows. Repertoire TCRs were matched against a reference library of SARS-CoV-2-specific TCRs generated with the MIRA antigen-specificity platform. Breadth was defined as the fraction of unique TCRs that were SARS-CoV-2-associated. Depth was defined as the fraction of total T cells that were SARS-CoV-2-associated. Using the MIRA data, every spike-specific TCR was mapped to the spike region that the TCR reacted to and assigned to either a CD4 or a CD8 class. Log10-transformed breadth and depth values were compared by one-way ANOVA with Sidak's multiple comparisons tests. Sourced from immuneACCESS, this table was stored by TCRdb with only in-frame sequences that have V and J called. A share of the clones is absent; for the studies checked, an unresolved V gene accounts for under half, and the remainder has no known explanation. V, J and clone size derive from that table, while D and trimming were established from the DNA sequence. This sample lists under 80,000 clones; roughly 85% were detected once. Of the sample, 1.3% is held by the ten largest clones.

Study-wide findings and limitations: After two AZD1222 doses, both the breadth and the depth of spike-specific TCRs were significantly higher than at day 0 and than in MenACWY recipients. Because no samples from the day 14 peak response were available, repertoires could be characterized only after the peak T cell response. The 56-69-year group was small, and its depth increase did not reach significance, likely because of low power. Reportedly, close to half of the unique spike-specific TCRs recognized epitopes lying outside the regions that are mutated in the B.1.351 and B.1.1.7 variants. The vaccine-associated CD4 TCRs covered the entire spike protein, and the dominant responses fell in regions 160-218 and 743-854. Most participants were white British and females outnumbered males, and the authors suggested that clonal diversity may have been underestimated. Conclusions about previously exposed vaccinees were limited because only six AZD1222 recipients were SARS-CoV-2 seropositive at baseline.

This clone was counted a single time. No antigen is known for it. No much larger clone is present one base from it, and per-base qualities are unavailable. This TCR derives from an adult who received the AZD1222 COVID-19 vaccine. The sample in question was peripheral blood, obtained 28 days after the second AZD1222 dose. The chain was built from TRBV7-9 and TRBJ2-6; 10 bases in the junction line up with TRBD1. CDR3 region: CASGQGDPGANVLTF. The DNA sequence follows: TGTGCCAGCGGACAGGGGGACCCTGGGGCCAACGTCCTGACTTTC.